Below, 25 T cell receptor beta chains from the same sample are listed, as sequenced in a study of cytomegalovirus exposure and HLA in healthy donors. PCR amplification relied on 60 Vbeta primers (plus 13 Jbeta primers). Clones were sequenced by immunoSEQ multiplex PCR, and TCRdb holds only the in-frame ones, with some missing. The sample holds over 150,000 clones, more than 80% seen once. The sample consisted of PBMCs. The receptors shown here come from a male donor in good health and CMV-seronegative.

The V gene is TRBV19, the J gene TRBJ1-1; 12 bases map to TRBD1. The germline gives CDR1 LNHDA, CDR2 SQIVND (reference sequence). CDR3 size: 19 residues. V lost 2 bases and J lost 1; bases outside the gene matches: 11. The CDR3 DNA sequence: TGTGCCAGTAGTATATTTCTTCGTGGGACAGGGGGCCGGAACACTGAAGCTTTCTTT. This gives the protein CASSIFLRGTGGRNTEAFF.

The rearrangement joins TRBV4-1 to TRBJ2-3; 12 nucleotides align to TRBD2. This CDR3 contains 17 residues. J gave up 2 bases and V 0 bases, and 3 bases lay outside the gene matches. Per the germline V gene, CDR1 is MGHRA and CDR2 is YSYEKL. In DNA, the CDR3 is TGCGCCAGCAGCCAAGAGGGACTAGCGGGCAACACAGATACGCAGTATTTT. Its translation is CASSQEGLAGNTDTQYF.

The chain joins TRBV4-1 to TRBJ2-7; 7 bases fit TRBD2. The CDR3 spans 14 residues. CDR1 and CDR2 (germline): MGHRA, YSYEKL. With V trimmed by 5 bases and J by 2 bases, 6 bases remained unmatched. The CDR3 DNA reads TGCGCCAGCAGCTCAAGCGGGACTCCCTACGAGCAGTACTTC. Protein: CASSSSGTPYEQYF.

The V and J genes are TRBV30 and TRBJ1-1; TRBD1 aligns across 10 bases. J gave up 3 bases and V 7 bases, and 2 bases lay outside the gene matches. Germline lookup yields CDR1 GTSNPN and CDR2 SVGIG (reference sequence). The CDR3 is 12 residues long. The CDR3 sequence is CASGQGDTEAFF. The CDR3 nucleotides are TGTGCCTCCGGACAGGGGGACACTGAAGCTTTCTTT.

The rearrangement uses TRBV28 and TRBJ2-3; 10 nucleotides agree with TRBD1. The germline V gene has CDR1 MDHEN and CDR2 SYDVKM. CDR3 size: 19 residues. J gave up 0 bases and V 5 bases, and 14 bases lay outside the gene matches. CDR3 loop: CASSTRTGGLLLSTDTQYF. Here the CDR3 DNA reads TGTGCCAGCAGTACGCGGACAGGGGGACTACTCTTGAGCACAGATACGCAGTATTTT.

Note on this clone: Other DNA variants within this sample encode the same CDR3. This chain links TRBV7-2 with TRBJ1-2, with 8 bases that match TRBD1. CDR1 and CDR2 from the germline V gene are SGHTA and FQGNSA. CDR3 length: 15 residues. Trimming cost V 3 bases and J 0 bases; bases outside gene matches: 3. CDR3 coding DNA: TGTGCCAGCAGCTTGGACAGGGCCGCTAACTATGGCTACACCTTC. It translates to CASSLDRAANYGYTF.

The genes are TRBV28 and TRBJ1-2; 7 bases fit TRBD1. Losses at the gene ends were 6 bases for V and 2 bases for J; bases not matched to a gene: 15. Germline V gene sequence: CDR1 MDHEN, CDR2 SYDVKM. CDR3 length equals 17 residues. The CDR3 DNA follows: TGTGCCAGCAGCCCCAACCTCCGGGCAGGGGGGAACTATGGCTACACCTTC. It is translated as CASSPNLRAGGNYGYTF.

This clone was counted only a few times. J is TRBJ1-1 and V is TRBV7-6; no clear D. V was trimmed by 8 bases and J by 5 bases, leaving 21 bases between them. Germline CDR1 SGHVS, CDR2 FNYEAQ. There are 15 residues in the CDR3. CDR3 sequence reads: CASGQAGFSGTEAFF. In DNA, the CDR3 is TGTGCCAGCGGCCAGGCGGGATTTTCGGGGACTGAAGCTTTCTTT.

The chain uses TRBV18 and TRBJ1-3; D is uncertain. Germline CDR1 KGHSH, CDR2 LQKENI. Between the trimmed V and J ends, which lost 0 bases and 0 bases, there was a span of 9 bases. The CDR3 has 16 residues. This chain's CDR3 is CASSPPAVASGNTIYF. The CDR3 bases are TGTGCCAGCTCACCACCGGCAGTTGCCTCTGGAAACACCATATATTTT.

The DNA for the CDR3 is TGCGCCAGCAGCCAGCAGCCAGGGTTGAACTCCTACGAGCAGTACTTC. It encodes CASSQQPGLNSYEQYF. The chain combines TRBV4-3 with TRBJ2-7, with a tentative D call TRBD1 (5 bases). V lost 3 bases, J lost 0 bases, and 15 bases lay in between. CDR1 is LGHNA, CDR2 YSLEER, per germline. This CDR3 is built from 16 residues.

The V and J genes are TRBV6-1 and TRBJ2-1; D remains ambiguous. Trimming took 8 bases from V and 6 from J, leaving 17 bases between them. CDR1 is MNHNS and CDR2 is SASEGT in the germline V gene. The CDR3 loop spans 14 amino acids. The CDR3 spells CASCPLPLINEQFF. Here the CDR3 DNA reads TGTGCCAGCTGTCCCCTCCCTCTTATCAATGAGCAGTTCTTC.

In nucleotides, the CDR3 is TGTGCCAGCAGTTCCCAGGGGAGAGGGAACACTGAAGCTTTCTTT. Translated, it gives CASSSQGRGNTEAFF. The chain recombines TRBV6-5 with TRBJ1-1; D may be TRBD1 (6 bases). The CDR3 consists of 15 residues. V lost 4 bases and J lost 1, with 13 bases in between. Germline loops: CDR1 MNHEY, CDR2 SVGAGI.

The CDR3 protein is CASSVYGSGELFF. CDR3 in DNA: TGTGCCAGCAGCGTATACGGGTCCGGGGAGCTGTTTTTT. The chain carries TRBV9 and TRBJ2-2; D unresolved. The CDR3 spans 13 residues. Germline V gene sequence: CDR1 SGDLS, CDR2 YYNGEE. V was trimmed by 1 base and J by 6 bases, leaving 7 bases between them.

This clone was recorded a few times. DNA of the CDR3: TGTGCCAGCAGCTTGGATCTAGCGGGCTCCTACGAGCAGTACTTC. It codes for CASSLDLAGSYEQYF. The J gene is TRBJ2-7, the V gene TRBV5-4; TRBD2 matches 8 bases. Germline CDR1 and CDR2: SGHNT and YYREEE (reference sequence). V was pared by 0 bases and J by 0 bases, with 2 bases of the junction left unmatched. CDR3 size: 15 residues.

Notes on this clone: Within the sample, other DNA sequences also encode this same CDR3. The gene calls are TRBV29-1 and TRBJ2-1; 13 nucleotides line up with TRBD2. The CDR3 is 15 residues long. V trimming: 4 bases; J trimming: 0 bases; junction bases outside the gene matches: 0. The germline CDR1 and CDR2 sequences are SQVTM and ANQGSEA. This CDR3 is CSVGTSGSSYNEQFF. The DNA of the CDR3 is TGCAGCGTTGGGACTAGCGGGAGCTCCTACAATGAGCAGTTCTTC.

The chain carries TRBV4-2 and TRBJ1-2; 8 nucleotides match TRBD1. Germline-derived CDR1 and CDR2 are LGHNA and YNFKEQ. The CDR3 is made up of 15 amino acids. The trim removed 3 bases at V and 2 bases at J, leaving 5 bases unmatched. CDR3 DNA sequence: TGTGCCAGCAGCCAGCGACAGGGGTCCAACTATGGCTACACCTTC. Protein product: CASSQRQGSNYGYTF.

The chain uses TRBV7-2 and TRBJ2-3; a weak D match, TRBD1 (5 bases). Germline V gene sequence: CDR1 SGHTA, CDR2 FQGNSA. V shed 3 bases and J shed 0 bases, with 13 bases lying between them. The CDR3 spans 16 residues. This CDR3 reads CASSLMTASSTDTQYF. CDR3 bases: TGTGCCAGCAGCTTGATGACAGCGTCTAGCACAGATACGCAGTATTTT.

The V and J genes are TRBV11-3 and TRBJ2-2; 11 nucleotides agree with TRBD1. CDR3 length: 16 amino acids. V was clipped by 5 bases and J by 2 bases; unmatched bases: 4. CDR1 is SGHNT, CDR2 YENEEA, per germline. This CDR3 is CASSAGQGANTGELFF. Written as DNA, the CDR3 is TGTGCCAGCAGCGCCGGACAGGGGGCAAACACCGGGGAGCTGTTTTTT. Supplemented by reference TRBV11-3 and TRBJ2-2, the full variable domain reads EAGVVQSPRYKIIEKKQPVAFWCNPISGHNTLYWYLQNLGQGPELLIRYENEEAVDDSQLPKDRFSAERLKGVDSTLKIQPAELGDSAVYLCASSAGQGANTGELFFGEGSRLTVL.

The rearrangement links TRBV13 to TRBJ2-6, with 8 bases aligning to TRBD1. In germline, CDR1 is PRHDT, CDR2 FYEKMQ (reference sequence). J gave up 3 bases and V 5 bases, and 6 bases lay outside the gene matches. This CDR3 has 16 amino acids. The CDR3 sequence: CASSGRTGNGANVLTF. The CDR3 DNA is TGTGCCAGCAGCGGACGGACAGGGAATGGGGCCAACGTCCTGACTTTC.

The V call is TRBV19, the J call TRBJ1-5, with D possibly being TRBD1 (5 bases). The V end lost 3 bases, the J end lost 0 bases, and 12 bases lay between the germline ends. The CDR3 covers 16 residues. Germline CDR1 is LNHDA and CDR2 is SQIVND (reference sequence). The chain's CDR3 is CASSMGRGHSNQPQHF. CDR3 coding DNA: TGTGCCAGTAGTATGGGGAGGGGCCATAGCAATCAGCCCCAGCATTTT.

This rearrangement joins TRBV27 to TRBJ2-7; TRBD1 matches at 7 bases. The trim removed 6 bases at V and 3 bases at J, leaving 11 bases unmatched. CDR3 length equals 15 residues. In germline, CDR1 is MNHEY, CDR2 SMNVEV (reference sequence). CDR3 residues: CASSMTGTVIYEQYF. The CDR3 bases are TGTGCCAGCAGCATGACCGGGACAGTGATCTACGAGCAGTACTTC.

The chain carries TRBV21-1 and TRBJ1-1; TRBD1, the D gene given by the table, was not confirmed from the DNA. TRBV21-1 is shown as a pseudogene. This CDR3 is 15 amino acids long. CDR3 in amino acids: CASSSPRDRETEAFF. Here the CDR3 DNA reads TGTGCCAGCAGCTCCCCCCGGGACAGGGAAACTGAAGCTTTCTTT.

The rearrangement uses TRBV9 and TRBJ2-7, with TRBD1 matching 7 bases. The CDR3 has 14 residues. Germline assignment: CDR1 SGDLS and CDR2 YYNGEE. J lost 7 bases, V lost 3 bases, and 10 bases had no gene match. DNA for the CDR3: TGTGCCAGCAGCGGTGGGACAGTTCCCCTTGAGCAGTACTTC. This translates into CASSGGTVPLEQYF.

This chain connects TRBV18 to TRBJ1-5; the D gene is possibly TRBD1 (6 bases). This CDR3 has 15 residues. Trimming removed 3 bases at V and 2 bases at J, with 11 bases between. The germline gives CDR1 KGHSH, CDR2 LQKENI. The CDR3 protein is CASSPDRFGNQPQHF. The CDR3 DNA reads TGTGCCAGCTCACCCGACAGGTTCGGCAATCAGCCCCAGCATTTT.

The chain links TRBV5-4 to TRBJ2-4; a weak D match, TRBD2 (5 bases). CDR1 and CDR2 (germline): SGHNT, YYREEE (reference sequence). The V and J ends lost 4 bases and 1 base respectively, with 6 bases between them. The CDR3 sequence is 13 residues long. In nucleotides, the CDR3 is TGTGCCAGCAGCACGGGGGCCAAAAACATTCAGTACTTC. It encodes CASSTGAKNIQYF.